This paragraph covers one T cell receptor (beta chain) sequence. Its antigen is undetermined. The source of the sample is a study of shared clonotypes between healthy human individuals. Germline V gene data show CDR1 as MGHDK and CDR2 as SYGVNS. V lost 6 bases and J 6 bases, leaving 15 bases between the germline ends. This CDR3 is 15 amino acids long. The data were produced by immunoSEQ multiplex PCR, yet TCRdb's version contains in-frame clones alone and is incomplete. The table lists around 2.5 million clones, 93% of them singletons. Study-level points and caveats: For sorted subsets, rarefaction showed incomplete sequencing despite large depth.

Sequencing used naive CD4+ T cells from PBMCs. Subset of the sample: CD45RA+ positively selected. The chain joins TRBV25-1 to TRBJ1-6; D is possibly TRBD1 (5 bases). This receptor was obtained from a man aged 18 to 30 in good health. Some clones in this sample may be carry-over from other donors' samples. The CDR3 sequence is CASRKSEGINSPLHF. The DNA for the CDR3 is TGTGCCAGCAGAAAGAGCGAGGGGATTAATTCACCCCTCCACTTT.